The rows below give T cell receptor beta chains drawn from one sample of a study of cytomegalovirus exposure and HLA in healthy donors. Only in-frame clones appear in the TCRdb table, and some are missing; sequencing was by immunoSEQ multiplex PCR. The table records over 150,000 clones, about 80% of them present only once. The specimen sequenced was PBMCs. These receptors originate from a man between 18 and 29 years old in good health and CMV-seronegative. CDR3s include the opening cysteine and the closing phenylalanine or tryptophan. Each record gives: D gene, V gene, clone size, J gene, CDR3 DNA, CDR3 protein. A D gene is named only where the DNA matches it firmly. Only part of the rows carry a size: once, few, many, or a class if the clone is expanded.

d_gene: TRBD2
v_gene: TRBV19
abundance: NA
j_gene: TRBJ2-1
CDR3nt: TGTGCCAGTAGTATGTTTGCGGGCGGGAGCTCCTACAATGAGCAGTTCTTC
CDR3aa: CASSMFAGGSSYNEQFF

d_gene: TRBD1
v_gene: TRBV6-5
abundance: once
j_gene: TRBJ1-3
CDR3nt: TGTGCCAGCAGCCCCCCGACAGGGGTCGGAAACACCATATATTTT
CDR3aa: CASSPPTGVGNTIYF

d_gene: NA
v_gene: TRBV4-2
abundance: NA
j_gene: TRBJ2-2
CDR3nt: TGTGCCAGCAGCCCCCGGACAGAGCTTACCGGGGAGCTGTTTTTT
CDR3aa: CASSPRTELTGELFF

d_gene: NA
v_gene: TRBV5-1
abundance: NA
j_gene: TRBJ2-3
CDR3nt: TGCGCCAGCAGCTTGAATGGCGGGAACACAGATACGCAGTATTTT
CDR3aa: CASSLNGGNTDTQYF

d_gene: NA
v_gene: TRBV9
abundance: NA
j_gene: TRBJ2-5
CDR3nt: TGTGCCAGCAGCGATAGGACAGCAGATCAAGAGACCCAGTACTTC
CDR3aa: CASSDRTADQETQYF

d_gene: NA
v_gene: TRBV29-1
abundance: NA
j_gene: TRBJ2-7
CDR3nt: TGCAGCGTTGGGGAACGGGGCGAGCAGTACTTC
CDR3aa: CSVGERGEQYF

d_gene: TRBD1
v_gene: TRBV7-2
abundance: NA
j_gene: TRBJ2-7
CDR3nt: TGTGCCAGCTCAGGACAGGGGGCGAGGGAGCAGTACTTC
CDR3aa: CASSGQGAREQYF

d_gene: NA
v_gene: TRBV6-4
abundance: NA
j_gene: TRBJ2-1
CDR3nt: TGTGCCAGCAGTGATTGGAGTTTCAATGAGCAGTTCTTC
CDR3aa: CASSDWSFNEQFF

d_gene: NA
v_gene: TRBV27
abundance: NA
j_gene: TRBJ1-5
CDR3nt: TGTGCCAGCAGTTTATCAGGGGGAAATCAGCCCCAGCATTTT
CDR3aa: CASSLSGGNQPQHF

d_gene: TRBD2
v_gene: TRBV4-3
abundance: NA
j_gene: TRBJ2-1
CDR3nt: TGCGCCAGCAGCCAAGGCGTATTAGCGGGCAATGAGCAGTTCTTC
CDR3aa: CASSQGVLAGNEQFF

d_gene: NA
v_gene: TRBV27
abundance: NA
j_gene: TRBJ1-2
CDR3nt: TGTGCCAGCAGTTTGTTCCAAGACAGCTATGGCTACACCTTC
CDR3aa: CASSLFQDSYGYTF

d_gene: NA
v_gene: TRBV12-5
abundance: few
j_gene: TRBJ1-1
CDR3nt: TGTGCTAGTGGTTTGGGCGGGGGGGACACTGAAGCTTTCTTT
CDR3aa: CASGLGGGDTEAFF

d_gene: NA
v_gene: TRBV19
abundance: NA
j_gene: TRBJ2-7
CDR3nt: TGTGCCAGTAGTATAGATCAGGGGAAGAGTATATACGAGCAGTACTTC
CDR3aa: CASSIDQGKSIYEQYF

d_gene: TRBD2
v_gene: TRBV6-5
abundance: NA
j_gene: TRBJ2-7
CDR3nt: TGTGCCAGCAGCCCAGTTGGGGACTACGATGAGCAGTACTTC
CDR3aa: CASSPVGDYDEQYF

d_gene: TRBD2
v_gene: TRBV19
abundance: NA
j_gene: TRBJ2-1
CDR3nt: TGTGCCAGTAGTATTGGGCTAGCGGGAGGGAGACTCAACAATGAGCAGTTCTTC
CDR3aa: CASSIGLAGGRLNNEQFF

d_gene: NA
v_gene: TRBV5-6
abundance: NA
j_gene: TRBJ2-2
CDR3nt: TGTGCCAGCAGGTTTCAGAACACCGGGGAGCTGTTTTTT
CDR3aa: CASRFQNTGELFF

d_gene: NA
v_gene: TRBV6-1
abundance: NA
j_gene: TRBJ1-1
CDR3nt: TGTGCCAGCAGTGCAGCCTCGGCCTCCAGAGTCAGTCGGGGAGTGCTCCAAGAAGCTTTCTTT
CDR3aa: CASSAASASRVSRGVLQEAFF

d_gene: TRBD2
v_gene: TRBV4-1
abundance: few
j_gene: TRBJ2-6
CDR3nt: TGCGCCAGCAGCCAAGAAGGGACTAGCGGTGTCTCTGGGGCCAACGTCCTGACTTTC
CDR3aa: CASSQEGTSGVSGANVLTF

d_gene: TRBD1
v_gene: TRBV7-2
abundance: NA
j_gene: TRBJ2-7
CDR3nt: TGTGCCAGCAGCTTAGTGGGGACAGGGGCATACGAGCAGTACTTC
CDR3aa: CASSLVGTGAYEQYF

d_gene: NA
v_gene: TRBV6-5
abundance: NA
j_gene: TRBJ1-5
CDR3nt: TGTGCCAGCAGCCACAGGGGCAATCAGCCCCAGCATTTT
CDR3aa: CASSHRGNQPQHF

d_gene: NA
v_gene: TRBV20-1
abundance: NA
j_gene: TRBJ1-2
CDR3nt: TGCAGTGCCGACAAAGGAAATGGCTACACCTTC
CDR3aa: CSADKGNGYTF

d_gene: TRBD2
v_gene: TRBV11-3
abundance: NA
j_gene: TRBJ2-1
CDR3nt: TGTGCCAGCAGCTTATCTAGGGGAGGGTGGCAGTTCTTC
CDR3aa: CASSLSRGGWQFF

d_gene: NA
v_gene: TRBV21-1
abundance: NA
j_gene: TRBJ1-2
CDR3nt: TGTGCCAGCAGCCCTCTACATGGCTACACCTTC
CDR3aa: CASSPLHGYTF

d_gene: NA
v_gene: TRBV11-1
abundance: NA
j_gene: TRBJ2-7
CDR3nt: TGTGCCAGCAGCCCGCGGGGAGGATTCTACGAGCAGTACTTC
CDR3aa: CASSPRGGFYEQYF

d_gene: NA
v_gene: TRBV6-1
abundance: NA
j_gene: TRBJ2-7
CDR3nt: TGTGCCAGCAGGGCACAGATCTACGAGCAGTACTTC
CDR3aa: CASRAQIYEQYF

d_gene: NA
v_gene: TRBV28
abundance: NA
j_gene: TRBJ1-2
CDR3nt: TGTGCCAGCAGTTCCCTGGGGGCTTACTACTATGGCTACACCTTC
CDR3aa: CASSSLGAYYYGYTF

d_gene: NA
v_gene: TRBV6-4
abundance: NA
j_gene: TRBJ1-2
CDR3nt: TGTGCCAGCAGTGAACAGGCAGGGGTATATGGCTACACCTTC
CDR3aa: CASSEQAGVYGYTF

d_gene: NA
v_gene: TRBV5-5
abundance: NA
j_gene: TRBJ2-5
CDR3nt: TGTGCCAGCAGCTTGGCCCCCCAGGCGGGAGAGACCCAGTACTTC
CDR3aa: CASSLAPQAGETQYF

d_gene: NA
v_gene: TRBV28
abundance: once
j_gene: TRBJ2-7
CDR3nt: TGTGCCAGCAGTTTCCCCACTCGAGGTGGCGAGCAGTACTTC
CDR3aa: CASSFPTRGGEQYF

d_gene: NA
v_gene: TRBV27
abundance: NA
j_gene: TRBJ1-1
CDR3nt: TGTGCCAGCAAAAGGCGGACCATGAGGGAGGCCACTGAAGCTTTCTTT
CDR3aa: CASKRRTMREATEAFF

d_gene: NA
v_gene: TRBV18
abundance: once
j_gene: TRBJ2-1
CDR3nt: TGTGCCAGCTCACCCCCCGTTGGGCAGGGGACGTACAATGAGCAGTTCTTC
CDR3aa: CASSPPVGQGTYNEQFF

d_gene: TRBD1
v_gene: TRBV19
abundance: NA
j_gene: TRBJ1-2
CDR3nt: TGTGCCAGTAGTAAACCGGGACAGGAAAACTATGGCTACACCTTC
CDR3aa: CASSKPGQENYGYTF

d_gene: TRBD2
v_gene: TRBV6-5
abundance: NA
j_gene: TRBJ2-7
CDR3nt: TGTGCCAGCAGTCCCGGGACGGGAGCGGGGGGGCAGTACTTC
CDR3aa: CASSPGTGAGGQYF

d_gene: NA
v_gene: TRBV13
abundance: NA
j_gene: TRBJ1-6
CDR3nt: TGTGCCAGCAGCCCGTTGTCCCGCGGGCCTCTAACGAACTATAATTCACCCCTCCACTTT
CDR3aa: CASSPLSRGPLTNYNSPLHF

d_gene: NA
v_gene: TRBV6-1
abundance: NA
j_gene: TRBJ2-7
CDR3nt: TGTGCCAGCAGTGAGACGGGGGACTACGAGCAGTACTTC
CDR3aa: CASSETGDYEQYF

d_gene: NA
v_gene: TRBV18
abundance: NA
j_gene: TRBJ2-1
CDR3nt: TGTGCCAGCTCCGTGAGCGATGAGCAGTTCTTC
CDR3aa: CASSVSDEQFF

d_gene: TRBD1
v_gene: TRBV27
abundance: once
j_gene: TRBJ2-1
CDR3nt: TGTGCCAGCAGTTTAGAGGGGATCGCCGTCTACAGGGGTGAGCAGTTCTTC
CDR3aa: CASSLEGIAVYRGEQFF

d_gene: NA
v_gene: TRBV19
abundance: NA
j_gene: TRBJ1-2
CDR3nt: TGTGCCAGTAGTAGCCCGGGACTTGACTATGGCTACACCTTC
CDR3aa: CASSSPGLDYGYTF

d_gene: TRBD1
v_gene: TRBV19
abundance: NA
j_gene: TRBJ1-5
CDR3nt: TGTGCCACCTCTTCACAGGGGAGCAATCAGCCCCAGCATTTT
CDR3aa: CATSSQGSNQPQHF

d_gene: TRBD2
v_gene: TRBV4-3
abundance: once
j_gene: TRBJ2-1
CDR3nt: TGCGCCAGCAGCCGTAAAGCGGGAACCTACAATGAGCAGTTCTTC
CDR3aa: CASSRKAGTYNEQFF

d_gene: NA
v_gene: TRBV27
abundance: NA
j_gene: TRBJ2-3
CDR3nt: TGTGCCAGCAGTCGACTACAGGGTTTCGAGTATTTT
CDR3aa: CASSRLQGFEYF

d_gene: NA
v_gene: TRBV28
abundance: NA
j_gene: TRBJ1-4
CDR3nt: TGTGCCAGCAGTTTAGGAGGGGTCGGAAAACTGTTTTTT
CDR3aa: CASSLGGVGKLFF

d_gene: NA
v_gene: TRBV9
abundance: NA
j_gene: TRBJ1-4
CDR3nt: TGTGCCAGCAGCCCGGCAGGGGAAGACGAAAAACTGTTTTTT
CDR3aa: CASSPAGEDEKLFF

d_gene: NA
v_gene: TRBV6-1
abundance: NA
j_gene: TRBJ2-7
CDR3nt: TGTGCCAGCAGTGAAGGCCCAGGGTATACCGAGCAGTACTTC
CDR3aa: CASSEGPGYTEQYF

d_gene: NA
v_gene: TRBV27
abundance: NA
j_gene: TRBJ1-6
CDR3nt: TGTGCCAGCAGTTTGGCGGGGCTTTCACCCCTCCACTTT
CDR3aa: CASSLAGLSPLHF

d_gene: NA
v_gene: TRBV7-2
abundance: NA
j_gene: TRBJ1-1
CDR3nt: TGTGCCAGCAGCTTAGCGGCGAACACTGAAGCTTTCTTT
CDR3aa: CASSLAANTEAFF

d_gene: TRBD1
v_gene: TRBV6-1
abundance: NA
j_gene: TRBJ2-3
CDR3nt: TGTGCCAGCAGTGAATATGGACAGGGGCTTTTGACAGATACGCAGTATTTT
CDR3aa: CASSEYGQGLLTDTQYF

d_gene: NA
v_gene: TRBV4-1
abundance: few
j_gene: TRBJ1-6
CDR3nt: TGCGCCAGCAGCCAAGAACAGAATTCACCCCTCCACTTT
CDR3aa: CASSQEQNSPLHF

d_gene: NA
v_gene: TRBV11-2
abundance: NA
j_gene: TRBJ1-6
CDR3nt: TGTGCCAGCACCGTCCGGCGACCGGAGAATTCACCCCTCCACTTT
CDR3aa: CASTVRRPENSPLHF

d_gene: TRBD2
v_gene: TRBV6-1
abundance: NA
j_gene: TRBJ2-2
CDR3nt: TGTGCCAGCAGTATAGCGGGAGGAGACACCGGGGAGCTGTTTTTT
CDR3aa: CASSIAGGDTGELFF

d_gene: TRBD1
v_gene: TRBV5-1
abundance: NA
j_gene: TRBJ1-5
CDR3nt: TGCGCCAGCAGCTTGGCCGGGGAGGGACAGGGACCTTATAGCAATCAGCCCCAGCATTTT
CDR3aa: CASSLAGEGQGPYSNQPQHF

d_gene: NA
v_gene: TRBV5-6
abundance: NA
j_gene: TRBJ2-2
CDR3nt: TGTGCCAGCAGCCCTAAAAATCCAAGCACCGGGGAGCTGTTTTTT
CDR3aa: CASSPKNPSTGELFF